This T cell receptor (beta chain) was found in a study of response to subunit inactivated influenza vaccine. Comments on this clonotype: What it binds is unknown.

Whole-study results and caveats: The authors put forward the suggestion that each seasonal influenza vaccination may bring in only a limited number of new T cells.

TCRdb reanalysed the RT-PCR reads using MiXCR and keeps one entry per CDR3 protein. This sample has about 190,000 distinct CDR3 sequences, with under 15% found just once. V dropped 3 bases and J dropped 7 bases, with 13 bases sitting between them. Germline V lookup: CDR1 SGDLS, CDR2 YYNGEE. The CDR3 sequence is 14 residues long. The specimen was CD8+ T cells sorted from PBMCs, collected roughly 5 days after vaccination. This receptor was taken from a man in his fifties who received an inactivated influenza vaccine. The chain carries TRBV9 and TRBJ2-2; maybe TRBD1 (8 bases). The CDR3 bases are TGTGCCAGCAGCGCACAGGGGGGGAGCGGGGAGCTGTTTTTT. Its translation is CASSAQGGSGELFF.